This record covers a single TCR beta chain. The antigen is not known. The study's findings and limits: Tumor memory CD4+ T cell TCR gene usage was found to cluster with blood and lymph node memory CD4+ cells and with lymph node naive CD4+ cells.

The CDR3 extends over 12 amino acids. CDR1 is LNHDA and CDR2 is SQIVND in the germline V gene (reference sequence). V was clipped by 3 bases and J by 0 bases, with 3 bases between them. TCRdb fed the 5' RACE reads into MiXCR, producing one record per CDR3 protein. The sample includes just over 60,000 distinct CDR3 sequences, almost 30% seen only once; the top ten take roughly 2.1%. Sequenced sample: tumor-infiltrating naive CD4+ T cells sorted from the breast tumor. Subset indicated: naive CD4+ T cells, CD4+CD45RA+CD25-. The TCR was taken from a female donor with breast cancer. V is TRBV19 and J is TRBJ2-7; the D is unclear. CDR3 sequence: CASSMNSYEQYF. In DNA, the CDR3 is TGTGCCAGTAGTATGAACTCCTACGAGCAGTACTTC.